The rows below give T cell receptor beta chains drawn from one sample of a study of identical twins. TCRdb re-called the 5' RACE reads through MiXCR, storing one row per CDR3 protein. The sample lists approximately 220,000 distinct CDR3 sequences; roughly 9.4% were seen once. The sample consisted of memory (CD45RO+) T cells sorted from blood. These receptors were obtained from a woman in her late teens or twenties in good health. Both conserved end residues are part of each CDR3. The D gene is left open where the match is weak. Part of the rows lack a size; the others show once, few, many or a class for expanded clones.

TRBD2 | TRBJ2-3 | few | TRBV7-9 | TGTGCCAGCAGCTTATTGGAGCGGGAGGGCACAGATACGCAGTATTTT | CASSLLEREGTDTQYF
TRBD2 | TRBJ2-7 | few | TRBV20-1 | TGCAGTGCTAGGGGGGGGGGTACCGGTTACGAGCAGTACTTC | CSARGGGTGYEQYF
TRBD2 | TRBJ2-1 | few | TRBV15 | TGTGCCACCGGGCGGACTAGCGGGAGCTATGAGCAGTTCTTC | CATGRTSGSYEQFF
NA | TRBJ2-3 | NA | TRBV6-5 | TGTGCCAGCAGTTACCGCCCGTCCCCCGGCACAGATACGCAGTATTTT | CASSYRPSPGTDTQYF
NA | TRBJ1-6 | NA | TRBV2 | TGTGCCAGCAGTGTCACGGGACGTAATTCACCCCTCCACTTT | CASSVTGRNSPLHF
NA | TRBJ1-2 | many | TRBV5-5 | TGTGCCAGCAGCTTGACCCAGGGGATGTATGGCTACACCTTC | CASSLTQGMYGYTF
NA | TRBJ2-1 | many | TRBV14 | TGTGCCAGCAGCCCCGGCATCTACAATGAGCAGTTCTTC | CASSPGIYNEQFF
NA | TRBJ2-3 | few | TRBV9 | TGTGCCAGCAGCGTATATTTAGGGACTGGAGATACGCAGTATTTT | CASSVYLGTGDTQYF
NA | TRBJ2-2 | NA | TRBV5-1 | TGCGCCAGCAGCTTGGAGTTGAGGGGCACCGGGGAGCTGTTTTTT | CASSLELRGTGELFF
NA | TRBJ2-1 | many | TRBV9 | TGTGCCAGCAGCGTAGCTCCAAGCTCCTACAATGAGCAGTTCTTC | CASSVAPSSYNEQFF
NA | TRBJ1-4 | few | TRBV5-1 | TGCGCCAGCAGCTTTCGGGCAGGGAATAACGAAAAACTGTTTTTT | CASSFRAGNNEKLFF
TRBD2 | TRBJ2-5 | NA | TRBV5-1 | TGCGCCAGCAGGCGAGGACTAGCGGCAACCTCGGGGATAGAGACCCAGTACTTC | CASRRGLAATSGIETQYF
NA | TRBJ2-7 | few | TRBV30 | TGTGCCTTGGACGATGACCGAGCCTACGAGCAGTACTTC | CALDDDRAYEQYF
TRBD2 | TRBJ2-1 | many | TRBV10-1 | TGCGCCAGCAGTGAGGACGGACTAGCGCTTGAGCAGTTCTTC | CASSEDGLALEQFF
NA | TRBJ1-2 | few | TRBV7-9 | TGTGCCAGCAGCCAAGACCCCTATGGCTACACCTTC | CASSQDPYGYTF
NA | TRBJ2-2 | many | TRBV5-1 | TGCGCCAGCAGCTTGTCCGACGGAACCAACCGGGAGCTGTTTTTT | CASSLSDGTNRELFF
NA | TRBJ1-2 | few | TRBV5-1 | TGCGCCAGCAGCCCGGACGGCCAGGTCGGCTACACCTTC | CASSPDGQVGYTF
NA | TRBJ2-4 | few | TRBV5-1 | TGCGCCAGCAGCTTGGAACTAGGGTCTATATCAAACATTCAGTACTTC | CASSLELGSISNIQYF
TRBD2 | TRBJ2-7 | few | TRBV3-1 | TGTGCCAGCAGCCCGATCGGGACTACCTACGAGCAGTACTTC | CASSPIGTTYEQYF
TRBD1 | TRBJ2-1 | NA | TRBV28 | TGTGCCAGCTATTTGACAGGGGTCCCTGCGGGTGAGCAGTTCTTC | CASYLTGVPAGEQFF
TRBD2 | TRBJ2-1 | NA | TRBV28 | TGTGCCAGCAGTTACGGGGATGGACTAGCGGGAGTAAAAAGGGAGTTCTTC | CASSYGDGLAGVKREFF
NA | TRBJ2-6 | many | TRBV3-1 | TGTGCCAGCAGCCGTCCCCTGGCCGGGGCCAACGTCCTGACTTTC | CASSRPLAGANVLTF
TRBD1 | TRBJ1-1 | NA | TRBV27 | TGTGCCAGCAGTTACAAACCCCAGGGGGAAGGCACTGAAGCTTTCTTT | CASSYKPQGEGTEAFF
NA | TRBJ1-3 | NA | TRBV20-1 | TGCAGTGCCAGACAGGACCACTCTGGAAACACCATATATTTT | CSARQDHSGNTIYF
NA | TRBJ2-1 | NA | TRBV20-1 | TGCAGTGCAGAGGGACACAATGAGCAGTTCTTC | CSAEGHNEQFF
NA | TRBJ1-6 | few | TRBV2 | TGTGCCAGCAAACCTCATGGCTCACCCCTCCACTTT | CASKPHGSPLHF
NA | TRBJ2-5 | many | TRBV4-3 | TGCGCCAGCAGCCAAGACCCAGAAGAAGAGACCCAGTACTTC | CASSQDPEEETQYF
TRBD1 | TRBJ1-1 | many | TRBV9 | TGTGCCAGCAGCGCTAACACAGGGGTCACTGAAGCTTTCTTT | CASSANTGVTEAFF
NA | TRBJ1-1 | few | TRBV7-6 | TGTGCCAGCAGCTTAGATCCGTTCACTGAAGCTTTCTTT | CASSLDPFTEAFF
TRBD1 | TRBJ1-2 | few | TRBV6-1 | TGTGCCAGCAGTAAAGGGACAGCGAACTATGGCTACACCTTC | CASSKGTANYGYTF
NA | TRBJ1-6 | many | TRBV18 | TGTGCCAGCTCACCAGTGGATTCACCCCTCCACTTT | CASSPVDSPLHF
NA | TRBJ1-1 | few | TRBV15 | TGTGCCACCAGCACTCCCGGGATAGGGAAGAACACTGAAGCTTTCTTT | CATSTPGIGKNTEAFF
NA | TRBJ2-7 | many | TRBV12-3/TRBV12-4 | TGTGCCAGCAGTTTACATAGGGTCGCTAGGGAGCAGTACTTC | CASSLHRVAREQYF
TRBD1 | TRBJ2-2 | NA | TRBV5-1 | TGCGCCAGCAGCCAACGGGGACAGGGTTCGACCGGGGAGCTGTTTTTT | CASSQRGQGSTGELFF
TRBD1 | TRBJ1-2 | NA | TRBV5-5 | TGTGCCAGCAGCTTGGGGACAGGTAGTCCCTATGGCTACACCTTC | CASSLGTGSPYGYTF
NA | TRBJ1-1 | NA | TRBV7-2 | TGTGCCAGCAGCTTAGTGGGGGGTGTAAACACTGAAGCTTTCTTT | CASSLVGGVNTEAFF
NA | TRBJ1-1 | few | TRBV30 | TGTGCCTGGAGTGTGGGGGGCTTGAGAGCTTTCTTT | CAWSVGGLRAFF
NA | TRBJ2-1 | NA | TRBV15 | TGTGCCACCAGCAAACGGGCGTCAGCGGTTAACAATGAGCAGTTCTTC | CATSKRASAVNNEQFF
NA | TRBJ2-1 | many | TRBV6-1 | TGTGCCAGCAGAGGGGTTGGCGGGAAGTACTACAATGAGCAGTTCTTC | CASRGVGGKYYNEQFF
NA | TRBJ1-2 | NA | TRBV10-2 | TGCGCCAGCAGTGAGTCGAAGGGATTGTCCTACTATGGCTACACCTTC | CASSESKGLSYYGYTF
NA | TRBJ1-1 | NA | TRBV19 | TGTGCCAGTAGTATCGGGGTCGGTTATGAAGCTTTCTTT | CASSIGVGYEAFF